A single sample gave rise to the 13 T cell receptor beta chains below, sequenced in a study of blood T cell repertoires in COVID-19. The repertoire was sequenced with immunoSEQ multiplex PCR; TCRdb's copy has only in-frame clones and lacks some. The sample includes a few hundred thousand clones, 70% to 85% seen only once; the top ten take about 3.2%. The sequenced material came from PBMCs or T cells enriched from blood (not recorded which). The receptor source for this set is a woman in her fifties or sixties who had recovered from COVID-19.

The CDR3 DNA is TGCGCCAGCAGCCAGGGACTTGTAACCGTGGGGCTCAACTATGGCTACACCTTC. Translated: CASSQGLVTVGLNYGYTF. The V gene is TRBV5-1, the J gene TRBJ1-2, with D possibly being TRBD1 (5 bases). V gave up 4 bases and J gave up 2 bases, with 24 bases separating them. Germline V lookup: CDR1 SGHRS, CDR2 YFSETQ. The CDR3 is 18 residues long. Full variable domain (remainder filled in from reference TRBV5-1 and TRBJ1-2): KAGVTQTPRYLIKTRGQQVTLSCSPISGHRSVSWYQQTPGQGLQFLFEYFSETQRNKGNFPGRFSGRQFSNSRSEMNVSTLELGDSALYLCASSQGLVTVGLNYGYTFGSGTRLTVV.

The chain recombines TRBV14 with TRBJ2-5; tentative D call: TRBD2 (5 bases). This CDR3 contains 15 residues. Germline lookup yields CDR1 SGHDN and CDR2 FVKESK. V lost 5 bases and J lost 3, with 16 bases in between. The DNA of the CDR3 is TGTGCCAGCAGCGTACCCGGGGAGACTAAAGAGACCCAGTACTTC. Its protein is CASSVPGETKETQYF.

V is TRBV5-4 and J is TRBJ1-1; maybe TRBD1 (6 bases). The V and J ends lost 4 bases and 5 bases respectively, with 15 bases between them. Per the germline V gene, CDR1 is SGHNT and CDR2 is YYREEE (reference sequence). This CDR3 spans 14 amino acids. In DNA form, the CDR3 reads TGTGCCAGCAGCACGTTGACAGGAACAACTGAAGCTTTCTTT. It specifies CASSTLTGTTEAFF.

The chain carries TRBV7-2 and TRBJ1-1; D remains ambiguous. Germline V gives CDR1 SGHTA, CDR2 FQGNSA. The CDR3 extends over 11 amino acids. V was clipped by 5 bases and J by 8 bases, with 9 bases between them. The DNA of the CDR3 is TGTGCCAGCAGCCTCGTTGTGGAAGCTTTCTTT. Residues: CASSLVVEAFF.

The chain combines TRBV30 with TRBJ1-1; the D gene is possibly TRBD1 (5 bases). Trimming pared 7 bases from V and 2 bases from J, leaving 11 bases between. This CDR3 is built from 12 residues. Per the germline V gene, CDR1 is GTSNPN and CDR2 is SVGIG (reference sequence). In nucleotides, the CDR3 is TGTGCCTCTGACAGCCAAAACACTGAAGCTTTCTTT. This gives the protein CASDSQNTEAFF.

The chain links TRBV29-1 to TRBJ1-2, with D tentatively TRBD1 (5 bases). CDR3 length: 13 residues. CDR1 SQVTM and CDR2 ANQGSEA come from the germline V gene. The V end was cut by 3 bases, the J end by 8 bases, with 16 bases between. The CDR3 sequence is CSVDRVENGGYTF. CDR3 DNA: TGCAGCGTTGACAGGGTGGAAAATGGAGGCTACACCTTC.

This sequence joins TRBV2 and TRBJ1-6; D is uncertain. V lost 3 bases, J lost 7 bases, and 10 bases lay in between. The CDR3 is made up of 14 amino acids. Germline CDR1 is SNHLY and CDR2 is FYNNEI. For the CDR3, the DNA is TGTGCCAGCAGTGATGGGGTAGCGAATTCACCCCTCCACTTT. Translation gives CASSDGVANSPLHF.

This clone appeared once. The CDR3 here is CASSGGIGGELYEQYF. As DNA, the CDR3 is TGCGCCAGCAGCGGCGGAATTGGGGGGGAACTCTACGAGCAGTACTTC. V and J are TRBV5-1 and TRBJ2-7; 7 bases agree with TRBD2. Trimming at V came to 4 bases and at J to 3 bases, leaving 13 bases not matched to a gene. The V gene's germline CDR1 is SGHRS and CDR2 YFSETQ. The CDR3 has 16 residues.

This chain connects TRBV6-2 or TRBV6-3 to TRBJ1-3; D is ambiguous. This CDR3 has 15 residues. Trimming left V 4 bases short and J 4 bases short, with 14 bases between. Germline V lookup: CDR1 MNHEY, CDR2 SVGEGT. Here the CDR3 DNA reads TGTGCCAGCAGTTCGCAGGCGCTCCGAGGAAACACCATATATTTT. As protein: CASSSQALRGNTIYF.

This chain uses TRBV5-1 with TRBJ2-7; the D gene is possibly TRBD2 (5 bases). CDR3 size: 14 residues. CDR1 SGHRS and CDR2 YFSETQ come from the germline V gene. Trimming stripped 0 bases from V and 7 bases from J, with 14 bases between. Here the CDR3 reads CASSLGQATGEQYF. The CDR3 DNA is TGCGCCAGCAGCTTGGGGCAGGCCACGGGGGAGCAGTACTTC.

DNA of the CDR3: TGCGCCAGCAGTGATAGACAGGGGGCGCTGGGGGGCTACACCTTC. This codes for CASSDRQGALGGYTF. V usage is TRBV10-2 and J usage is TRBJ1-2, with 10 bases that match TRBD1. With V trimmed by 3 bases and J by 8 bases, 9 bases remained unmatched. Germline V gene data show CDR1 as WSHSY and CDR2 as SAAADI. The CDR3 spans 15 residues.

The V call is TRBV6-5, the J call TRBJ1-1; unclear D gene. CDR1 and CDR2 (germline): MNHEY, SVGAGI. Trimming stripped 0 bases from V and 1 base from J, with 6 bases between. The CDR3 is made up of 14 amino acids. CDR3 coding DNA: TGTGCCAGCAGTTACTCCCCGAGGAACACTGAAGCTTTCTTT. Protein: CASSYSPRNTEAFF.

This clone turned up a few times. The chain has TRBV7-2 and TRBJ2-7; 15 bases line up with TRBD2. With 5 bases clipped from V and 7 bases from J, the junction kept 6 bases outside the gene matches. Looked up from germline, CDR1 is SGHTA and CDR2 is FQGNSA. The CDR3 runs to 15 residues. CDR3 nucleotide sequence: TGTGCCAGCAGCCCCCGGACTAGCGGGAGGGGGGAGCAGTACTTC. Residues: CASSPRTSGRGEQYF.